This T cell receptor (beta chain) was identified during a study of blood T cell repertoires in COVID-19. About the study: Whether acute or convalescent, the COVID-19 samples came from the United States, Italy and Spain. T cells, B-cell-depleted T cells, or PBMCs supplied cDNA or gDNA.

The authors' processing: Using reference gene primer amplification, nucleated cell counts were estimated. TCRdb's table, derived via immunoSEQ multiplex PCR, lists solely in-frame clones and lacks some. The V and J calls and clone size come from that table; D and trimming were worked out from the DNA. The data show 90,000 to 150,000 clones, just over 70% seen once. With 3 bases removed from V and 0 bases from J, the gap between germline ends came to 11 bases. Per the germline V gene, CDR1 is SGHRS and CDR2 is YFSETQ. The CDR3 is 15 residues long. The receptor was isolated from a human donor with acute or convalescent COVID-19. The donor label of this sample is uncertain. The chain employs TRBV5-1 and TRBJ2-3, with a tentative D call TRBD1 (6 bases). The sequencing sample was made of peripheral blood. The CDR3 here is CASSWTDPSTDTQYF. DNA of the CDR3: TGCGCCAGCAGCTGGACAGACCCTAGCACAGATACGCAGTATTTT.